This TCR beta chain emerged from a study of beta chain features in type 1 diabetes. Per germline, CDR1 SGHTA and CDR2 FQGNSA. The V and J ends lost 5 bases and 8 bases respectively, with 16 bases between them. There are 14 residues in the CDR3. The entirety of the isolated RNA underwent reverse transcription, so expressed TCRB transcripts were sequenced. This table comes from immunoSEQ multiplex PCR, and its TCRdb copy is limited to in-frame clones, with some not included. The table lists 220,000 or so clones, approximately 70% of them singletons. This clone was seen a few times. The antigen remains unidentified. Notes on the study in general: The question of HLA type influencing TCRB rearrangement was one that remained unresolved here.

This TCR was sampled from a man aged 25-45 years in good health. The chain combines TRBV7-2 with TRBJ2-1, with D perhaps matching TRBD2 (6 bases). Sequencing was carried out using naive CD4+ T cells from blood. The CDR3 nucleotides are TGTGCCAGCAGCGCCAGACTAGTAGGGCATGAGCAGTTCTTC. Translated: CASSARLVGHEQFF.